Following are 25 T cell receptor beta chains from one sample sequenced in a study of T cells in Graves' hyperthyroidism and ophthalmopathy. Researchers took RNA transcripts and amplified the TCR beta CDR3 regions from them. Carried out on the TCR CDR3, a first-round RT-PCR used the HTBI primer set. Using its own MiXCR run on the multiplex PCR reads, TCRdb lists one record per CDR3 protein. Of around 300,000 distinct CDR3 sequences in the sample, approximately 13% are singletons; the top ten hold around 32%. The source material was blood. The receptor source for this set is a woman between 35 and 50 years old with Graves' ophthalmopathy.

This clonotype was detected ten times or more. The chain couples TRBV20-1 to TRBJ2-1, with a weak D call TRBD2 (6 bases). Looked up from germline, CDR1 is DFQATT and CDR2 is SNEGSKA (reference sequence). The CDR3 runs 14 residues. Trimming took 5 bases from V and 7 from J, leaving 18 bases between them. In nucleotides, the CDR3 is TGCAGTGCTGTTCGGAGGGCCCTCGGAAATGAGCAGTTCTTC. Translated: CSAVRRALGNEQFF.

This clonotype has a handful of counts. The chain uses TRBV7-9 and TRBJ2-1, with 10 positions matching TRBD2. The germline V gene encodes CDR1 SEHNR and CDR2 FQNEAQ (reference sequence). Trimming cost V 3 bases and J 5 bases; bases outside gene matches: 10. This CDR3 spans 17 amino acids. CDR3 sequence (DNA): TGTGCCAGCAGCTTCCTAGCGGGAGCGTTTAGTAACAATGAGCAGTTCTTC. This encodes CASSFLAGAFSNNEQFF. The full variable domain, with the rest looked up from reference TRBV7-9 and TRBJ2-1, is DTGVSQNPRHKITKRGQNVTFRCDPISEHNRLYWYRQTLGQGPEFLTYFQNEAQLEKSRLLSDRFSAERPKGSFSTLEIQRTEQGDSAMYLCASSFLAGAFSNNEQFFGPGTRLTVL.

In its sample, this clonotype was seen many times. The chain uses TRBV27 and TRBJ1-2, with D possibly matching TRBD1 (5 bases). V was trimmed by 3 bases and J by 8 bases, leaving 16 bases between them. The germline gives CDR1 MNHEY, CDR2 SMNVEV (reference sequence). The CDR3 covers 14 residues. CDR3 amino acids: CASSFSDRDLGYTF. The CDR3 nucleotides read TGTGCCAGCAGTTTTTCAGACAGAGACTTGGGCTACACCTTC.

With regard to this clonotype: This may be a read error, as it is one base from a much larger clone. This chain connects TRBV11-2 to TRBJ2-1, with D uncertain. Germline V gene lookup returns CDR1 SGHAT and CDR2 FQNNGV. The CDR3 has 13 amino acids. The CDR3, as DNA: TGTGCCGGCAGCTTGGCTGCTAACGGTGAGCAGTTCTTC. It specifies CAGSLAANGEQFF.

V gene TRBV27 combines with J gene TRBJ1-3; no clear D. There are 16 residues in the CDR3. Trimming cost V 0 bases and J 0 bases, with 9 bases left between them. The germline V gene has CDR1 MNHEY and CDR2 SMNVEV (reference sequence). In nucleotides, the CDR3 is TGTGCCAGCAGTTTATCGTCACCCCCCTCTGGAAACACCATATATTTT. This sequence encodes CASSLSSPPSGNTIYF.

The chain is built from TRBV6-1 and TRBJ2-2; unclear D gene. The germline V and J ends were trimmed by 10 bases and 7 bases, with 16 bases remaining between them. Germline V gene sequence: CDR1 MNHNS, CDR2 SASEGT. The CDR3 has 13 amino acids. The chain's CDR3 is CATNPTVGGELFF. Here the CDR3 DNA reads TGTGCCACTAACCCCACGGTGGGCGGGGAGCTGTTTTTT.

This clonotype has a count of ten or more. The J gene is TRBJ2-1, the V gene TRBV28, with 8 positions matching TRBD2. Germline CDR1 and CDR2: MDHEN and SYDVKM. Trimming took 5 bases from V and 7 from J; bases not matched to a gene: 13. This CDR3 region has 16 residues. The CDR3 bases are TGTGCCAGCAGTCCCTGGGGGCTAGCGGGTGTAAATGAGCAGTTCTTC. This gives the protein CASSPWGLAGVNEQFF.

V is TRBV7-9 and J is TRBJ2-1, with 8 nucleotides matching TRBD1. With V trimmed by 5 bases and J by 12 bases, 6 bases remained unmatched. CDR1 and CDR2 (germline): SEHNR, FQNEAQ (reference sequence). This CDR3 has 12 amino acids. The CDR3 nucleotides read TGTGCCAGCAGCGGCAGGGGGCTTACGCAGTTCTTC. Amino acid sequence: CASSGRGLTQFF.

This clonotype occurred a few times. V and J are TRBV11-3 and TRBJ2-2, with TRBD2 matching 7 bases. Germline V gene data show CDR1 as SGHNT and CDR2 as YENEEA. V shed 7 bases and J 5 bases; nucleotides not matched to a gene: 10. The CDR3 covers 15 residues. CDR3: CASIPRAGETGELFF. The CDR3 bases are TGTGCCAGCATCCCGAGGGCGGGAGAGACCGGGGAGCTGTTTTTT. Full variable domain (outside the CDR3, taken from reference TRBV11-3 and TRBJ2-2): EAGVVQSPRYKIIEKKQPVAFWCNPISGHNTLYWYLQNLGQGPELLIRYENEEAVDDSQLPKDRFSAERLKGVDSTLKIQPAELGDSAVYLCASIPRAGETGELFFGEGSRLTVL.

This clonotype has at least ten counts. The V gene is TRBV10-3, the J gene TRBJ2-7, with D perhaps TRBD2 (6 bases). Germline values: CDR1 ENHRY, CDR2 SYGVKD. The CDR3 length is 14 residues. Trimming shortened V by 10 bases and J by 2 bases, and 18 bases separated the two germline ends. The chain's CDR3 is CATMREEGTYEQYF. The CDR3 DNA reads as TGTGCCACCATGAGGGAGGAAGGAACCTACGAGCAGTACTTC.

This clonotype was counted between two and nine times. V usage is TRBV19 and J usage is TRBJ2-1; 7 bases line up with TRBD1. The V gene's germline CDR1 is LNHDA and CDR2 SQIVND (reference sequence). The J segment lost 4 bases and the V segment lost 4 bases, leaving 4 bases of the junction unmatched. CDR3 length equals 14 residues. The CDR3 nucleotides read TGTGCCAGTAGTACCCGGGACAGTTACAATGAGCAGTTCTTC. It specifies CASSTRDSYNEQFF.

This clonotype was detected many times. The CDR3 spells CASSFRDGETQYF. The CDR3 region has the DNA TGTGCCAGCAGTTTCAGGGACGGAGAGACCCAGTACTTC. The V call is TRBV27, the J call TRBJ2-5; D possibly matches TRBD1 or TRBD2 (5 bases each). There are 13 residues in the CDR3. V was cut by 3 bases and J by 4 bases, with 9 bases left in between. The germline V gene has CDR1 MNHEY and CDR2 SMNVEV (reference sequence).

This clonotype was detected once. The chain links TRBV12-3 or TRBV12-4 to TRBJ2-1, with 9 bases aligning to TRBD1. The CDR3 length is 15 residues. The junction had 9 bases not matched to a gene; V was cut back by 4 bases and J by 8 bases. Here the CDR3 DNA reads TGTGCCAGCAGTTCGTCGGGACAGGGTATGCATGAGCAGTTCTTC. It encodes CASSSSGQGMHEQFF.

V is TRBV27 and J is TRBJ1-6, with D possibly matching TRBD1 (5 bases). Germline-derived CDR1 and CDR2 are MNHEY and SMNVEV (reference sequence). The V and J ends lost 2 bases and 10 bases respectively, with 18 bases between them. The CDR3 loop spans 16 amino acids. The CDR3, as DNA: TGTGCCAGCAGTTTAAGATTGGTACAGGTCGGCTCACCCCTCCACTTT. It codes for CASSLRLVQVGSPLHF.

This chain joins TRBV19 and TRBJ2-2, with TRBD2 matching over 13 bases. The CDR3 spans 18 residues. The V gene's germline CDR1 is LNHDA and CDR2 SQIVND (reference sequence). The junction had 12 bases not matched to a gene; V was cut back by 5 bases and J by 6 bases. This chain's CDR3 is CASSPRTGLAGVPGELFF. The CDR3 DNA reads TGTGCCAGTAGTCCCCGGACAGGACTAGCGGGAGTTCCCGGGGAGCTGTTTTTT.

Many counts were recorded for this clonotype. The V and J genes are TRBV10-3 and TRBJ1-2, with 8 positions matching TRBD1. This CDR3 is 17 amino acids long. The germline CDR1 and CDR2 sequences are ENHRY and SYGVKD. Losses at the gene ends were 6 bases for V and 2 bases for J; bases not matched to a gene: 14. The CDR3 region has the DNA TGTGCCATCAGGAGTTCTTCCGGGACAGGCATCAACTATGGCTACACCTTC. Translated: CAIRSSSGTGINYGYTF.

This clonotype was counted many times. V gene TRBV28 combines with J gene TRBJ2-5; no definite D call. The CDR3 loop spans 13 amino acids. Germline-derived CDR1 and CDR2 are MDHEN and SYDVKM. V lost 6 bases, J lost 3 bases, and 11 bases lay in between. The CDR3 reads CASRQRWEETQYF. For the CDR3, the DNA is TGTGCCAGCAGACAACGGTGGGAAGAGACCCAGTACTTC.

For this clonotype: A much bigger clone sits one base away, suggesting this may be a read error. The chain uses TRBV6-1 and TRBJ1-3, with D possibly matching TRBD1 (5 bases). Germline assignment: CDR1 MNHNS and CDR2 SASEGT. CDR3 length equals 17 residues. Trimming took 7 bases from V and 0 from J, leaving 19 bases between them. CDR3 coding DNA: TGTGCCAGCACCCCCCTAGGGGCAGTCGGCTCTGGAAACACCATATATTTT. Translating it yields CASTPLGAVGSGNTIYF.

The sample holds a few counts of this clonotype. The chain carries TRBV14 and TRBJ2-7, with 11 bases aligning to TRBD1. CDR1 is SGHDN, CDR2 FVKESK, per germline. V lost 2 bases to trimming and J lost 7 bases; unmatched junction nucleotides: 10. The CDR3 length is 16 residues. For the CDR3, the DNA is TGTGCCAGCAGCCAATTTCAGGACAGGGGGCATGGGGAGCAGTACTTC. As protein: CASSQFQDRGHGEQYF.

On this clonotype itself: Since a much larger clone is just one base distant, this may be a read error. The CDR3 sequence: CANSEQVGETQYF. In DNA form, the CDR3 reads TGTGCCAACAGTGAACAGGTTGGAGAGACCCAGTACTTC. The rearrangement joins TRBV6-1 to TRBJ2-5; D is perhaps TRBD1 (5 bases). Germline lookup yields CDR1 MNHNS and CDR2 SASEGT. The CDR3 contains 13 residues.

The V call is TRBV7-9, the J call TRBJ2-7, with D perhaps matching TRBD1 (7 bases). The ends were cut back, 2 bases at V and 2 bases at J, with 19 bases in the middle. This CDR3 is 17 amino acids long. Germline CDR1 SEHNR, CDR2 FQNEAQ (reference sequence). CDR3 in DNA: TGTGCCAGCAGCTTACCAGGCGGGACAGCCTTAACCTACGAGCAGTACTTC. Translating gives CASSLPGGTALTYEQYF.

About this clonotype itself: A much larger clone differs by one base, so this may be a read error. This chain joins TRBV28 and TRBJ1-2; D gene ambiguous. The length of the CDR3 is 17 residues. V was trimmed by 6 bases and J by 4 bases, leaving 24 bases between them. Germline CDR1 and CDR2: MDHEN and SYDVKM. The CDR3 region is CASSPAPPKRFFYGYTF. In DNA, the CDR3 is TGTGCCAGCAGCCCAGCACCCCCAAAACGTTTTTTCTATGGCTACACCTTC.

This sequence joins TRBV19 and TRBJ2-2; TRBD1 matches at 9 bases. From germline, CDR1 is LNHDA and CDR2 SQIVND (reference sequence). This CDR3 is built from 16 residues. After removal of 5 bases from V and 4 bases from J, the junction contained 8 bases not matched to a gene. The CDR3 coding sequence is TGTGCCAGTAGTGTACTGACAGGGGGACTCACCGGGGAGCTGTTTTTT. As protein: CASSVLTGGLTGELFF.

This clonotype was recorded at least ten times. This sequence joins TRBV2 and TRBJ1-2; a possible D gene is TRBD1 (6 bases). The CDR3 is 15 amino acids. CDR1 and CDR2 (germline): SNHLY, FYNNEI. V shed 5 bases and J shed 6 bases, with 19 bases lying between them. The CDR3 loop reads CASSYLGASLHGYTF. CDR3 coding DNA: TGTGCCAGCAGTTATCTGGGGGCCAGCCTCCATGGCTACACCTTC. Complete variable domain (other parts from reference TRBV2 and TRBJ1-2): EPEVTQTPSHQVTQMGQEVILRCVPISNHLYFYWYRQILGQKVEFLVSFYNNEISEKSEIFDDQFSVERPDGSNFTLKIRSTKLEDSAMYFCASSYLGASLHGYTFGSGTRLTVV.

The sample holds many counts of this clonotype. The CDR3 nucleotides are TGTGCCAGCAGTTTTCTCACGACAGCAAATTCACCCCTCCACTTT. It translates to CASSFLTTANSPLHF. The V and J genes are TRBV28 and TRBJ1-6, with D possibly being TRBD1 (5 bases). In germline, CDR1 is MDHEN, CDR2 SYDVKM. V dropped 3 bases and J dropped 7 bases, with 13 bases sitting between them. This CDR3 contains 15 residues.